Listed here are 19 T cell receptor beta chains from one sample, sequenced in a study of CD8 T cells in ankylosing spondylitis. Using its own MiXCR run on the 5' RACE reads, TCRdb lists one record per CDR3 protein. The table lists a few hundred thousand distinct CDR3 sequences, roughly 20% of them singletons. The source material was blood, either unsorted or a sorted T cell fraction (not recorded which). The receptors come from a male donor with ankylosing spondylitis or in good health (not recorded which).

With respect to this clonotype: A read error may explain this, as a much larger clone is one base away. The rearrangement links TRBV5-6 to TRBJ2-3; tentatively, D is TRBD2 (6 bases). Germline V gene sequence: CDR1 SGHDT, CDR2 YYEEEE. CDR3 length: 15 amino acids. CDR3 sequence: CASSRASSATGTQYF. CDR3 nucleotide sequence: TGTGCCAGCAGCCGTGCTTCTAGCGCCACAGGTACGCAGTATTTT.

This chain joins TRBV5-6 and TRBJ1-3; possibly TRBD1 for D (6 bases). The CDR3 contains 17 residues. V gave up 1 base and J gave up 1 base, with 15 bases separating them. Germline V gene lookup returns CDR1 SGHDT and CDR2 YYEEEE. CDR3 in DNA: TGTGCCAGCAGCTTGTTAAATCAGGGGAAATCTGGAAACACCATATATTTT. Residues: CASSLLNQGKSGNTIYF.

This chain uses TRBV5-3 with TRBJ2-7; perhaps D is TRBD1 or TRBD2 (5 bases each). TRBV5-3 is an open reading frame, and its role is uncertain. Between the trimmed V and J ends, which lost 0 bases and 1 base, there was a span of 17 bases. The CDR3 sequence is 17 residues long. The CDR3 spells CARSLVRQSGDSYEQYV. The DNA of the CDR3 is TGTGCCAGAAGCTTGGTACGACAGTCCGGGGATTCCTACGAGCAGTACGTC.

This clonotype was detected a few times. J is TRBJ2-3 and V is TRBV9, with D possibly TRBD2 on 6 matching bases. The CDR3 loop spans 15 amino acids. Trimming shortened V by 6 bases and J by 4 bases, and 18 bases separated the two germline ends. CDR1 and CDR2 (germline): SGDLS, YYNGEE. CDR3 amino acids: CASKPSGGIADTQYF. DNA for the CDR3: TGTGCCAGCAAGCCCTCCGGCGGGATCGCAGATACGCAGTATTTT.

V usage is TRBV7-8 and J usage is TRBJ2-3, with TRBD2 matching over 7 bases. CDR3 length equals 14 residues. V gave up 1 base and J gave up 8 bases; unmatched junction bases: 6. CDR1 is SGHVS, CDR2 FQNEAQ, per germline. This CDR3 reads CASSLDGTSVTQYF. The DNA for the CDR3 is TGTGCCAGCAGCTTAGATGGTACTAGCGTTACGCAGTATTTT.

This clonotype was detected only a few times. V is TRBV5-1 and J is TRBJ2-3; 8 nucleotides match TRBD2. CDR3 length: 16 residues. The germline V gene has CDR1 SGHRS and CDR2 YFSETQ. Germline trimming cut 4 bases from V and 0 bases from J; bases unmatched to any gene: 7. CDR3 bases: TGCGCCAGCAGCCGGGAGGGACTAGGGAGCACAGATACGCAGTATTTT. This gives the protein CASSREGLGSTDTQYF.

This clonotype was seen a handful of times. This chain uses TRBV19 with TRBJ2-1, with a tentative D call TRBD2 (6 bases). The CDR3 covers 14 residues. CDR1 is LNHDA, CDR2 SQIVND, per germline (reference sequence). Trimming removed 5 bases from V and 1 base from J, with 9 bases in between. This CDR3 reads CASSEEGSYNEQFF. The CDR3 nucleotides are TGTGCCAGTAGTGAGGAGGGTTCCTACAATGAGCAGTTCTTC.

This clonotype was counted ten times or more. This chain joins TRBV24-1 and TRBJ2-2, with D hard to call. The CDR3 is 15 residues long. Germline-derived CDR1 and CDR2 are KGHDR and SFDVKD. The V end lost 3 bases, the J end lost 5 bases, and 12 bases lay between the germline ends. The CDR3 DNA is TGTGCCACCAGTGATGGTCTGGGCAGAACCGGGGAGCTGTTTTTT. This codes for CATSDGLGRTGELFF.

The chain has TRBV5-1 and TRBJ1-1; 9 bases agree with TRBD1. CDR1 and CDR2 from the germline V gene are SGHRS and YFSETQ. The V and J ends lost 0 bases and 6 bases, in that order; junction bases with no gene match: 12. The CDR3 has 17 amino acids. The CDR3 loop is CASSLVGQGEGYAEAFF. CDR3 DNA: TGCGCCAGCAGCTTGGTGGGACAGGGTGAAGGTTACGCTGAAGCTTTCTTT.

The DNA of the CDR3 is TGCGCCAGCAGTGAGTCGGGACAGGGGGTTTTATGGCAGCCCCAGCATTTT. Its protein is CASSESGQGVLWQPQHF. This sequence joins TRBV10-2 and TRBJ1-5, with 11 bases aligning to TRBD1. Germline CDR1 and CDR2: WSHSY and SAAADI. J was trimmed by 7 bases and V by 0 bases; bases with no gene match: 8. The CDR3 covers 17 residues.

In its sample, this clonotype was seen a few times. This chain joins TRBV9 and TRBJ1-1; the D is unclear. The CDR3 contains 13 residues. Trimming removed 4 bases from V and 3 bases from J, with 10 bases in between. CDR1 is SGDLS and CDR2 is YYNGEE in the germline V gene. CDR3 region: CASSPEGDTEAFF. The CDR3 coding sequence is TGTGCCAGCAGCCCTGAGGGTGACACTGAAGCTTTCTTT.

Ten or more counts support this clonotype. The chain couples TRBV28 to TRBJ1-1; TRBD1 might be the D (6 bases). The V gene's germline CDR1 is MDHEN and CDR2 SYDVKM. The CDR3 length is 13 residues. V lost 7 bases to trimming and J lost 7 bases, with 16 bases between them. The CDR3 coding sequence is TGTGCCAGCACCTATTCCGACAGGATTGAAGCTTTCTTT. It specifies CASTYSDRIEAFF.

This clonotype has only a few counts. The chain recombines TRBV7-2 with TRBJ1-3; 10 nucleotides align to TRBD1. V lost 5 bases, J lost 1 base, and 5 bases stayed unmatched. CDR1 and CDR2 (germline): SGHTA, FQGNSA. The CDR3 has 16 residues. CDR3 nucleotide sequence: TGTGCCAGCAGCCCCGGGACAGGGGCATCTGGAAACACCATATATTTT. Its translation: CASSPGTGASGNTIYF.

The gene calls are TRBV5-1 and TRBJ2-7; no clear D gene. This CDR3 region has 13 residues. The V gene's germline CDR1 is SGHRS and CDR2 YFSETQ. Trimming stripped 4 bases from V and 3 bases from J, with 11 bases between. CDR3 DNA sequence: TGCGCCAGCAGCGTCGACGGATACTACGAGCAGTACGTC. It codes for CASSVDGYYEQYV.

CDR3 sequence: CASSNELAGVNEQFF. In DNA form, the CDR3 reads TGTGCCAGCAGTAACGAACTAGCGGGAGTCAATGAGCAGTTCTTC. The chain is built from TRBV6-4 and TRBJ2-1; 11 bases agree with TRBD2. The ends lost 5 bases at V and 6 bases at J; junction bases unmatched: 6. The CDR3 sequence is 15 residues long. CDR1 is MRHNA, CDR2 SNTAGT, per germline.

This clonotype was seen ten or more times. The rearrangement joins TRBV7-8 to TRBJ2-1; TRBD1 aligns across 7 bases. Germline assignment: CDR1 SGHVS and CDR2 FQNEAQ. Losses at the gene ends were 5 bases for V and 9 bases for J; bases not matched to a gene: 16. The CDR3 is 16 amino acids. In DNA form, the CDR3 reads TGTGCCAGCAGCACCTATGGCAGGGGGAACGGTGGTGAGCAGTTCTTC. Its translation: CASSTYGRGNGGEQFF. The entire variable domain, with the rest obtained from reference TRBV7-8 and TRBJ2-1, is as follows: GAGVSQSPRYKVAKRGQDVALRCDPISGHVSLFWYQQALGQGPEFLTYFQNEAQLDKSGLPSDRFFAERPEGSVSTLKIQRTQQEDSAVYLCASSTYGRGNGGEQFFGPGTRLTVL.

This clonotype turned up a few times. The gene calls are TRBV7-2 and TRBJ2-1, with TRBD2 matching 13 bases. Germline V gene data show CDR1 as SGHTA and CDR2 as FQGNSA. V lost 0 bases to trimming and J lost 6 bases; unmatched junction nucleotides: 2. The CDR3 is made up of 16 amino acids. The CDR3 protein is CASSLARTSGSNEQFF. The CDR3 coding sequence is TGTGCCAGCAGCTTAGCAAGGACTAGCGGGAGCAATGAGCAGTTCTTC.

The chain links TRBV7-9 to TRBJ2-7; TRBD2 aligns across 11 bases. The V and J ends lost 5 bases and 3 bases, in that order; junction bases with no gene match: 3. CDR1 and CDR2 (germline): SEHNR, FQNEAQ (reference sequence). The CDR3 contains 14 residues. CDR3 DNA: TGTGCCAGCAGCGCTAGCGGGAGGAACTACGAGCAGTACGTC. Protein sequence: CASSASGRNYEQYV.

The rearrangement uses TRBV4-1 and TRBJ2-1; 16 nucleotides line up with TRBD2. Germline V gene sequence: CDR1 MGHRA, CDR2 YSYEKL. This CDR3 comprises 21 residues. Germline trimming cut 4 bases from V and 0 bases from J; bases unmatched to any gene: 12. The CDR3 nucleotides read TGCGCCAGCAGCCGAATTACCGGGACTAGCGGGAGGGATGCCTCCTACAATGAGCAGTTCTTC. This sequence encodes CASSRITGTSGRDASYNEQFF.